These T cell receptor beta chains were read from a single sample in a study of T cell responses to AZD1222 COVID-19 vaccine. Measured with immunoSEQ multiplex PCR; TCRdb has only the in-frame clones, and not every one. The sample includes 80,000 to 100,000 clones, roughly 85% of them seen just once. Sample: peripheral blood, taken 28 days after the second AZD1222 dose. Every receptor here comes from an adult who received the AZD1222 COVID-19 vaccine. Each CDR3 is given with its conserved first and last residue. Each record gives: D gene, clone size, V gene, J gene, CDR3 protein, CDR3 DNA. D genes are given only for firm matches. Clone size, where shown, is once, few, many, or a class for clones that have expanded.

NA	NA	TRBV6-5	TRBJ1-4	CASTSQGEEKLFF	TGTGCCAGCACCTCACAGGGCGAAGAAAAACTGTTTTTT
TRBD2	NA	TRBV28	TRBJ2-1	CASRGTSGSGNEQFF	TGTGCCAGCAGAGGTACTAGCGGGAGTGGGAATGAGCAGTTCTTC
NA	NA	TRBV6-5	TRBJ1-6	CASSYSTGSYSPLHF	TGTGCCAGCAGTTACTCGACGGGAAGTTATTCACCCCTCCACTTT
NA	few	TRBV12-3/TRBV12-4	TRBJ2-2	CASSWTARELFF	TGTGCCAGCAGTTGGACAGCCCGGGAGCTGTTTTTT
NA	NA	TRBV4-1	TRBJ1-1	CASSQDYIRRGDTEAFF	TGCGCCAGCAGCCAAGACTACATACGTAGAGGTGACACTGAAGCTTTCTTT
NA	NA	TRBV19	TRBJ2-7	CASSILRDTYRDLTYEQYF	TGTGCCAGTAGTATACTCCGGGACACTTACCGGGACCTCACCTACGAGCAGTACTTC
TRBD2	NA	TRBV6-1	TRBJ2-3	CASSGVAGGLTDTQYF	TGTGCCAGCAGTGGCGTAGCGGGAGGGCTGACAGATACGCAGTATTTT
NA	NA	TRBV6-5	TRBJ1-1	CASSYDRPYEAFF	TGTGCCAGCAGTTACGACAGACCATATGAAGCTTTCTTT
TRBD1	few	TRBV25-1	TRBJ1-1	CASSDLGGADTEAFF	TGTGCCAGCAGCGACTTAGGGGGCGCAGACACTGAAGCTTTCTTT
TRBD1	NA	TRBV7-3	TRBJ2-2	CASSKKPSTGVMFSETGELFF	TGTGCCAGCAGCAAAAAACCTTCGACAGGGGTTATGTTTAGTGAGACCGGGGAGCTGTTTTTT
NA	NA	TRBV13	TRBJ1-1	CASGVQEAFF	TGTGCCAGCGGAGTACAGGAAGCTTTCTTT
TRBD1	NA	TRBV18	TRBJ2-1	CASSPLRQGGYNEQFF	TGTGCCAGCTCACCACTTCGACAGGGGGGATACAATGAGCAGTTCTTC
NA	NA	TRBV28	TRBJ1-2	CASSAGHYGYTF	TGTGCCAGCAGCGCAGGGCACTATGGCTACACCTTC
NA	NA	TRBV28	TRBJ1-6	CASSQTGDNSPLHF	TGTGCCAGCAGTCAGACAGGAGATAATTCACCCCTCCACTTT
NA	NA	TRBV2	TRBJ1-6	CASSEVYSPLHF	TGTGCCAGCAGTGAGGTGTATTCACCCCTCCACTTT
NA	once	TRBV4-3	TRBJ2-3	CASSQDRVGTPTDTQYF	TGCGCCAGCAGCCAAGATCGGGTTGGGACACCCACAGATACGCAGTATTTT
TRBD1	once	TRBV7-2	TRBJ1-5	CASSFGTGGGQPQHF	TGTGCCAGCAGCTTCGGGACAGGGGGCGGGCAGCCCCAGCATTTT
TRBD1	NA	TRBV29-1	TRBJ1-2	CMCRFPDRGLGYTF	TGCATGTGTAGGTTCCCGGACAGGGGTCTCGGCTACACCTTC
TRBD2	NA	TRBV5-1	TRBJ2-4	CASSRGLADVGSYF	TGCGCCAGCAGCAGGGGACTAGCGGACGTTGGATCGTACTTC
TRBD2	NA	TRBV9	TRBJ2-2	CASSVGGLEWELFF	TGTGCCAGCAGCGTAGGGGGACTAGAATGGGAGCTGTTTTTT
NA	NA	TRBV10-2	TRBJ1-2	CASSESRGYGYTF	TGCGCCAGCAGTGAGTCGAGGGGTTATGGCTACACCTTC
NA	few	TRBV7-2	TRBJ2-5	CASSLDLGETQYF	TGTGCCAGCAGCTTAGACCTGGGGGAGACCCAGTACTTC
NA	NA	TRBV7-3	TRBJ2-7	CASSAAPTGYEQYF	TGTGCCAGCAGCGCCGCCCCGACAGGCTACGAGCAGTACTTC
NA	NA	TRBV28	TRBJ1-2	CASSITANYGYTF	TGTGCCAGCAGCATAACAGCTAACTATGGCTACACCTTC
NA	NA	TRBV3-1/TRBV3-2	TRBJ1-2	CASSKSGVFGYTF	TGTGCCAGCAGCAAAAGTGGCGTTTTTGGCTACACCTTC
NA	NA	TRBV20-1	TRBJ1-2	CSAQDYGYTF	TGCAGTGCTCAGGACTATGGCTACACCTTC
TRBD1	NA	TRBV6-1	TRBJ1-1	CASSEVGTGGTAFF	TGTGCCAGCAGTGAAGTCGGGACAGGGGGCACGGCTTTCTTT
NA	NA	TRBV2	TRBJ1-2	CASSLPGSYGYTF	TGTGCCAGCAGTCTACCGGGGTCCTATGGCTACACCTTC
TRBD1	NA	TRBV28	TRBJ1-6	CASRTGTGENSPLHF	TGTGCCAGCAGAACCGGGACAGGGGAAAATTCACCCCTCCACTTT
TRBD1	NA	TRBV29-1	TRBJ2-7	CSVESPDRGYEQYF	TGCAGCGTTGAATCACCGGACAGGGGGTACGAGCAGTACTTC
NA	NA	TRBV5-8	TRBJ1-5	CASSSTLSNQPQHF	TGTGCCAGCAGCTCCACACTTAGCAATCAGCCCCAGCATTTT
NA	NA	TRBV29-1	TRBJ2-2	CSVSGTVVFGELFF	TGCAGCGTCTCCGGGACGGTGGTGTTCGGGGAGCTGTTTTTT
NA	NA	TRBV27	TRBJ1-2	CASSDDMGLNYGYTF	TGTGCCAGCAGTGACGACATGGGCCTTAACTATGGCTACACCTTC
TRBD1	NA	TRBV19	TRBJ1-5	CASSPRTGDNQPQHF	TGTGCCAGTAGTCCCCGGACAGGGGACAATCAGCCCCAGCATTTT
NA	NA	TRBV27	TRBJ2-2	CASSHRAGELFF	TGTGCCAGCAGTCACAGGGCCGGGGAGCTGTTTTTT
NA	NA	TRBV6-5	TRBJ1-6	CASRRTGNSPLHF	TGTGCCAGCAGGAGGACGGGTAATTCACCCCTCCACTTT
NA	NA	TRBV20-1	TRBJ1-1	CSGTANTEAFF	TGCAGCGGGACGGCGAACACTGAAGCTTTCTTT
TRBD1	NA	TRBV5-4	TRBJ2-7	CASSLAGTGNSYEQYF	TGTGCCAGCAGCTTGGCCGGGACAGGGAACTCCTACGAGCAGTACTTC
NA	NA	TRBV7-3	TRBJ2-1	CASSSADYNEQFF	TGTGCCAGCAGCTCAGCGGATTACAATGAGCAGTTCTTC
NA	NA	TRBV29-1	TRBJ2-3	CSVDLDRLTDTQYF	TGCAGCGTTGATCTCGACAGGCTCACAGATACGCAGTATTTT
TRBD1	NA	TRBV3-1/TRBV3-2	TRBJ2-7	CASSQVTGVEQYF	TGTGCCAGCAGCCAAGTTACAGGGGTCGAGCAGTACTTC
NA	NA	TRBV19	TRBJ1-4	CASSIWGRGQEKLFF	TGTGCCAGTAGTATCTGGGGGCGCGGGCAAGAAAAACTGTTTTTT
NA	NA	TRBV27	TRBJ2-1	CASSLSSGNAYNEQFF	TGTGCCAGCAGTTTATCGTCCGGGAACGCCTACAATGAGCAGTTCTTC
TRBD2	NA	TRBV5-6	TRBJ2-7	CASSLYRLAATYEQYF	TGTGCCAGCAGCTTGTATCGACTAGCGGCTACCTACGAGCAGTACTTC
NA	many	TRBV28	TRBJ1-1	CASRGWNTEAFF	TGTGCCAGCAGGGGTTGGAACACTGAAGCTTTCTTT
TRBD1	NA	TRBV20-1	TRBJ2-7	CSASGTGEDYEQYF	TGCAGTGCTAGTGGGACAGGGGAGGACTACGAGCAGTACTTC
TRBD1	NA	TRBV24-1	TRBJ1-2	CATSDFSRGAYGYTF	TGTGCCACCAGTGATTTCTCCAGGGGGGCCTATGGCTACACCTTC
TRBD2	NA	TRBV3-1/TRBV3-2	TRBJ2-1	CASSQLGTSEYEQFF	TGTGCCAGCAGCCAACTCGGGACTAGCGAGTATGAGCAGTTCTTC
NA	NA	TRBV29-1	TRBJ1-1	CSAVGRDTEAFF	TGCTCAGCGGTAGGGAGAGACACTGAAGCTTTCTTT
NA	NA	TRBV2	TRBJ1-2	CASSPGMGYGYTF	TGTGCCAGCAGCCCAGGGATGGGTTATGGCTACACCTTC
NA	NA	TRBV6-2/TRBV6-3	TRBJ2-2	CASSYYGAGELFF	TGTGCCAGCAGTTACTACGGGGCCGGGGAGCTGTTTTTT
NA	NA	TRBV10-3	TRBJ1-6	CAISTPDRGATLHF	TGTGCCATCAGTACCCCCGACCGGGGGGCCACCCTCCACTTT